This T cell receptor (beta chain) was observed in a study of control samples from healthy donors and cancer patients. Assay: immunoSEQ multiplex PCR; the TCRdb copy retains only in-frame clones and omits some. In the table there are 130,000 or so clones, roughly 92% of which are singletons. Germline V gene lookup returns CDR1 MGHRA and CDR2 YSYEKL. Trimming took 3 bases from V and 1 from J, leaving 13 bases between them. The CDR3 totals 16 residues. Sequencing input: blood. The TCR comes from a man in his late teens or twenties in good health. The V call is TRBV4-1, the J call TRBJ1-3; no firm D call. The DNA for the CDR3 is TGCGCCAGCAGCCAGGAGGGTCGGCTTTCTGGAAACACCATATATTTT. As protein: CASSQEGRLSGNTIYF.